These 4 T cell receptor beta chains share one sample of origin, sequenced in a study of shared clonotypes between healthy human individuals. Produced via immunoSEQ multiplex PCR; TCRdb's table is partial and in-frame only. This table holds around 120,000 clones, around 71% found once. Specimen: memory CD8+ T cells sorted from blood. Subset denoted: CD45RO+ cells pooled with CCR7-negative TemRA cells. Receptors were obtained from a woman in her 30s in good health.

V gene TRBV7-8 combines with J gene TRBJ2-5; TRBD2 might be the D (6 bases). The CDR3 totals 17 residues. V gave up 3 bases and J gave up 4 bases, with 21 bases separating them. Germline CDR1 and CDR2: SGHVS and FQNEAQ. The CDR3 reads CASSLYFTAGLRETQYF. The CDR3 DNA reads TGTGCCAGCAGCTTGTATTTTACGGCGGGACTTCGAGAGACCCAGTACTTC.

The chain couples TRBV6-6 to TRBJ1-1; D might be TRBD1 (5 bases). The CDR3 spans 16 residues. CDR1 and CDR2 (germline): MNHNY, SVGAGI (reference sequence). V gave up 0 bases and J gave up 1 base, with 12 bases separating them. For the CDR3, the DNA is TGTGCCAGCAGTTACTCGAGAGGGGTGACGAACACTGAAGCTTTCTTT. This translates into CASSYSRGVTNTEAFF.

The chain has TRBV19 and TRBJ2-6, with D hard to call. V dropped 6 bases and J dropped 1 base, with 13 bases sitting between them. In germline, CDR1 is LNHDA, CDR2 SQIVND (reference sequence). The CDR3 contains 16 residues. CDR3 sequence (DNA): TGTGCCAGTAGGGTGGGATCAAGGTCTGGGGCCAACGTCCTGACTTTC. This sequence encodes CASRVGSRSGANVLTF.

V and J are TRBV28 and TRBJ2-7, with D uncertain. V was shortened by 7 bases and J by 1 base, with 5 bases between the two germline ends. Per the germline V gene, CDR1 is MDHEN and CDR2 is SYDVKM. The CDR3 sequence is 11 residues long. CDR3 amino acids: CASKGSYEQYF. CDR3 coding DNA: TGTGCCAGCAAAGGGTCCTACGAGCAGTACTTC.